The table lists the clone carrying this T cell receptor (beta chain) with many counts. This specimen belongs to a study of CD8+CD57+ T cells in acquired aplastic anemia. All patients picked for sequencing had shown, by flow cytometry, an expansion of CD8+CD57+ cells. Among the patients, all had severe acquired aplastic anemia. The blood sampling took place in patients who had so far received no therapy. Investigators profiled TCR beta VDJ and CDR3 from genomic DNA template. TCRdb itself ran the reads through MiXCR, one entry per CDR3 protein. The repertoire holds about 470,000 distinct CDR3 sequences, with over 25% as singletons. This sequence was found in a human donor with aplastic anemia. The sample was sorted CD4+, CD8+, or CD8+CD57+ T cells (not recorded which) from PBMCs.

CDR3 protein: CASSASGTASNQPQHF. CDR3 bases: TGTGCCAGCAGTGCTTCCGGGACGGCTTCTAATCAGCCCCAGCATTTT. The V gene is TRBV25-1, the J gene TRBJ1-5; perhaps TRBD1 as D (5 bases). CDR1 is MGHDK, CDR2 SYGVNS, per germline. CDR3 length: 16 residues. V was trimmed by 4 bases and J by 4 bases, leaving 17 bases between them.